The clone carrying this TCR beta chain was recorded only once. This specimen comes from a study of blood T cell repertoires in COVID-19. The overall study: The study drew acute and convalescent COVID-19 samples from the United States, Italy and Spain. Sources were T cells, B-cell-depleted T cells, or PBMCs; the material itself was cDNA or gDNA.

Original data processing: Using reference gene primer amplification, nucleated cell counts were estimated. Profiling relied on immunoSEQ multiplex PCR, and the TCRdb table lists in-frame clones only, not all of them. V, J and clone size derive from that table, while D and trimming were established from the DNA sequence. The data show 200,000 to 250,000 clones, over 65% seen once. The CDR3 extends over 13 amino acids. V was clipped by 2 bases and J by 0 bases, with 3 bases between them. Germline V gene lookup returns CDR1 SGHKS and CDR2 YYEKEE (reference sequence). The chain carries TRBV5-5 and TRBJ1-3, with D unclear. What was sequenced was peripheral blood. The origin of this receptor is a woman in her 70s with active or convalescent COVID-19. CDR3 sequence: CASSFSSGNTIYF. CDR3 DNA sequence: TGTGCCAGCAGCTTCTCCTCTGGAAACACCATATATTTT. The full variable domain, with the rest looked up from reference TRBV5-5 and TRBJ1-3, is DAGVTQSPTHLIKTRGQQVTLRCSPISGHKSVSWYQQVLGQGPQFIFQYYEKEERGRGNFPDRFSARQFPNYSSELNVNALLLGDSALYLCASSFSSGNTIYFGEGSWLTVV.